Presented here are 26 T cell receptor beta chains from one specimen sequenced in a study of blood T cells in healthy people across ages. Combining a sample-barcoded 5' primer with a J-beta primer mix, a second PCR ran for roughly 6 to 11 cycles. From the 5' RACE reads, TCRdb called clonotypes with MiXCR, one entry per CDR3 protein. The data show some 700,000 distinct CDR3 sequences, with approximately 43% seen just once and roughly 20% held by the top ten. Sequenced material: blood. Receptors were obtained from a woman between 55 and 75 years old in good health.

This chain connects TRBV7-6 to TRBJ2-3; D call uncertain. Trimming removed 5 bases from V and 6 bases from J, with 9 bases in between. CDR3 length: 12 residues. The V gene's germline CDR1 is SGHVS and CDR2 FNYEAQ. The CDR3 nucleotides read TGTGCCAGCAGCCCAGTGGCGGATACGCAGTATTTT. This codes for CASSPVADTQYF.

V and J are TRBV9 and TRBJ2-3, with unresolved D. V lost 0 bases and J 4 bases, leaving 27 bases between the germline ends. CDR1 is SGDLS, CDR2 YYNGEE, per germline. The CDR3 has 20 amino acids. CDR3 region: CASSVAAKNRQASSADTQYF. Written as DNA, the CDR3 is TGTGCCAGCAGCGTAGCTGCCAAGAACCGTCAAGCTAGTTCCGCAGATACGCAGTATTTT.

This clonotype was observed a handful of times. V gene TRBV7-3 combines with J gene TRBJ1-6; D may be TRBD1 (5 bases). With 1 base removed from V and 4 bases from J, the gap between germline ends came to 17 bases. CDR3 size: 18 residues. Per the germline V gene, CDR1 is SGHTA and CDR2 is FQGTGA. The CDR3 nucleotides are TGTGCCAGCAGCTTAAAAGGACGGACGAGGGGTTATAATTCACCCCTCCACTTT. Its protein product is CASSLKGRTRGYNSPLHF.

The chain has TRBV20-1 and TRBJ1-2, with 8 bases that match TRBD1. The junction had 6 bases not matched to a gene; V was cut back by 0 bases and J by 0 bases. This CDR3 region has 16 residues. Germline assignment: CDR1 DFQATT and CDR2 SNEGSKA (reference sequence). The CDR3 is CSARDPGGDPNYGYTF. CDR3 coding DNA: TGCAGTGCTAGAGACCCAGGGGGCGATCCTAACTATGGCTACACCTTC.

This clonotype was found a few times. In DNA form, the CDR3 reads TGTGCCAGCAATATCGTCAGGGGGGCCGAAGCTTTCTTT. Its protein is CASNIVRGAEAFF. The chain carries TRBV12-3 or TRBV12-4 and TRBJ1-1; 7 bases match TRBD1. The CDR3 consists of 13 residues. The V gene end was trimmed by 7 bases and the J gene end by 8 bases; junction bases not matched to a gene: 10.

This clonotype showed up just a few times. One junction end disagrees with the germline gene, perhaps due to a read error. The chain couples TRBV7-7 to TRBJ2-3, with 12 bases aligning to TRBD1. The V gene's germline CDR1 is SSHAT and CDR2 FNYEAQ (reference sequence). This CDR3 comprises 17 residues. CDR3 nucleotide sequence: TGTGCTAGCAGCCTTAGGAGTGGGACAGGGGGCGCAGATACGCAGTATTTT. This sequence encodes CASSLRSGTGGADTQYF.

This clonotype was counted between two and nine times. Here the CDR3 reads CASSLVRGANEKLFF. The CDR3 DNA reads TGTGCCAGCAGTCTCGTCCGAGGGGCTAATGAAAAACTGTTTTTT. The chain combines TRBV7-2 with TRBJ1-4; D perhaps matches TRBD1 (5 bases). The CDR3 has 15 residues. Trimming cost V 6 bases and J 3 bases, with 14 bases left between them. Germline V CDR1 and CDR2: SGHTA, FQGNSA.

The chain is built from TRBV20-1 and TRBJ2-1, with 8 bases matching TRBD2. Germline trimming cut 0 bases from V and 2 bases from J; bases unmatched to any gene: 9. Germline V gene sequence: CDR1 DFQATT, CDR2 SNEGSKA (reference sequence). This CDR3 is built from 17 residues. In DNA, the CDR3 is TGCAGTGCTAGAGATAAGGGAGCGGGAGTCCCCTACAATGAGCAGTTCTTC. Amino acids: CSARDKGAGVPYNEQFF.

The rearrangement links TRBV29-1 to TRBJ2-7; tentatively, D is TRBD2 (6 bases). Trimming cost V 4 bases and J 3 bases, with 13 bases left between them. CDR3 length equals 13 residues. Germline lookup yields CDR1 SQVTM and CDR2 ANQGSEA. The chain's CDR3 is CSVGAGQSYEQYF. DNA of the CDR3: TGCAGCGTTGGAGCGGGCCAGAGCTACGAGCAGTACTTC.

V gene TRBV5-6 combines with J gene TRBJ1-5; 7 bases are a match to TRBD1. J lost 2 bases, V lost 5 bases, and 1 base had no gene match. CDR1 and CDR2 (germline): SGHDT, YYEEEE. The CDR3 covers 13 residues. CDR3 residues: CASSTGGNQPQHF. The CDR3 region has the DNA TGTGCCAGCAGTACAGGGGGCAATCAGCCCCAGCATTTT.

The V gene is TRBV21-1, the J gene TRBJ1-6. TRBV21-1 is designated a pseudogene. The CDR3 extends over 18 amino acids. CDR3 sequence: CASMKRPPGRQDNSPLHF. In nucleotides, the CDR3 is TGTGCCAGCATGAAACGGCCGCCAGGACGGCAGGACAATTCACCCCTCCACTTT.

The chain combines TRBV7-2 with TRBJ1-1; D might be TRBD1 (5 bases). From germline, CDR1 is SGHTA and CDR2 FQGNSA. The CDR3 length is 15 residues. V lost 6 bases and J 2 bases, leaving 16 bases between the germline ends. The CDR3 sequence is CASSRDHKRNTEAFF. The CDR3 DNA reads TGTGCCAGCAGTCGGGACCATAAGCGAAACACTGAAGCTTTCTTT.

The CDR3 nucleotides are TGTGCCATCGGTGGCCCAGATTTTAGCGACAGGAGCTCCTACGAGCAGTACTTC. Its protein is CAIGGPDFSDRSSYEQYF. The chain has TRBV10-3 and TRBJ2-7; D is perhaps TRBD1 (6 bases). Germline assignment: CDR1 ENHRY and CDR2 SYGVKD. Trimming took 8 bases from V and 0 from J, leaving 26 bases between them. The CDR3 totals 18 residues.

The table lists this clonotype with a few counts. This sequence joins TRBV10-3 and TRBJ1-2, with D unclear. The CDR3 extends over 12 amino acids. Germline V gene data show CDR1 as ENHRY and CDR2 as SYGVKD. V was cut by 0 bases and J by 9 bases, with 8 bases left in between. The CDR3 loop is CAISESFVSYTF. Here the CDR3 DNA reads TGTGCCATCAGTGAGTCCTTTGTAAGCTACACCTTC.

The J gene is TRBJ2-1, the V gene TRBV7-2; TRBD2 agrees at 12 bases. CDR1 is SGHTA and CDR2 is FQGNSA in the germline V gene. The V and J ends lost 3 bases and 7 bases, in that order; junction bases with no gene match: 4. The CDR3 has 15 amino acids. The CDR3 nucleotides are TGTGCCAGCAGCTTCCTAGCGGGAGGGTCAAATGAGCAGTTCTTC. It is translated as CASSFLAGGSNEQFF.

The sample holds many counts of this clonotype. The CDR3 DNA follows: TGCAGCGTTGACGGGACGGGGACGGGGAGCTACGAGCAGTACTTC. Encoded protein: CSVDGTGTGSYEQYF. J is TRBJ2-7 and V is TRBV29-1; D could derive from TRBD1 or TRBD2 (5 bases each). The CDR3 has 15 amino acids. The V end lost 3 bases, the J end lost 3 bases, and 18 bases lay between the germline ends. CDR1 is SQVTM and CDR2 is ANQGSEA in the germline V gene.

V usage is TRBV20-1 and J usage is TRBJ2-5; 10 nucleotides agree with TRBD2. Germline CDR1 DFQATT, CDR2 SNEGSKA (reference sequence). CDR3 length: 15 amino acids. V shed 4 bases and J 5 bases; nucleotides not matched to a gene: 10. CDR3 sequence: CSATPGAGGDETQYF. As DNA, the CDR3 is TGCAGTGCTACTCCCGGAGCGGGAGGGGATGAGACCCAGTACTTC.

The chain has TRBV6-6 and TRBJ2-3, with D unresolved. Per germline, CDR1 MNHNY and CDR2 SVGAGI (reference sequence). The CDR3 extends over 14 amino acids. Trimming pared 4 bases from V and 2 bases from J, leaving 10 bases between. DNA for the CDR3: TGTGCCAGCAGTTCAAACCGAAACACAGATACGCAGTATTTT. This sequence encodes CASSSNRNTDTQYF.

The CDR3 DNA reads as TGCAGTGCTAGGGGCGGGGGGGCGGATGAGCAGTTCTTC. This codes for CSARGGGADEQFF. The J gene is TRBJ2-1, the V gene TRBV20-1; 9 nucleotides agree with TRBD2. Germline-derived CDR1 and CDR2 are DFQATT and SNEGSKA (reference sequence). The CDR3 has 13 amino acids. After removal of 3 bases from V and 8 bases from J, the junction contained 5 bases not matched to a gene.

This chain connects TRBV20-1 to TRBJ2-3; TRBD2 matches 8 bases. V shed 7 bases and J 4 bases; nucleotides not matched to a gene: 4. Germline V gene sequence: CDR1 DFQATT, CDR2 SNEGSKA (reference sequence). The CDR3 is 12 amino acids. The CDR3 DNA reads TGCAGTGTACCGGGAGGGGCAGATACGCAGTATTTT. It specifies CSVPGGADTQYF.

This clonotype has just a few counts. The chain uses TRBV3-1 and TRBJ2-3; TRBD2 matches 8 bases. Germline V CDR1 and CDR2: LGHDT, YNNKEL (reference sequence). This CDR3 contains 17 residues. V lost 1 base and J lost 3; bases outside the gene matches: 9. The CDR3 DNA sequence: TGTGCCAGCAGCCAAGGGGCCTCAGCGGGGGCTACAGATACGCAGTATTTT. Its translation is CASSQGASAGATDTQYF.

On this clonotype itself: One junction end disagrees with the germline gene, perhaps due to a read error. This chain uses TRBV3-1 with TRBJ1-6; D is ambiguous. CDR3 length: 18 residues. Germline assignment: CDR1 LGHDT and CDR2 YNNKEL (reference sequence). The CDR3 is CASSHPSGPSSYNAPLHF. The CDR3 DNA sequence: TGTGCCAGCAGCCATCCCTCCGGGCCGAGCTCCTATAATGCACCCCTCCACTTT.

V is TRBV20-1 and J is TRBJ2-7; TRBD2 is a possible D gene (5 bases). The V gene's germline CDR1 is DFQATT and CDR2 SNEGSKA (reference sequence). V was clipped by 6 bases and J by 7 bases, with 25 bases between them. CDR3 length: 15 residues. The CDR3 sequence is CSALDDPGSYNEQYF. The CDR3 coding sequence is TGCAGTGCCTTGGACGATCCGGGGTCCTACAATGAGCAGTACTTC.

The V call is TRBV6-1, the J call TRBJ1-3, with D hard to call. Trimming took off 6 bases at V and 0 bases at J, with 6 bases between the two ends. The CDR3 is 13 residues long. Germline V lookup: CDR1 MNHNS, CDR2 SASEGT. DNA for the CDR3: TGTGCCAGCAGAACAAGCTCTGGAAACACCATATATTTT. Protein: CASRTSSGNTIYF.

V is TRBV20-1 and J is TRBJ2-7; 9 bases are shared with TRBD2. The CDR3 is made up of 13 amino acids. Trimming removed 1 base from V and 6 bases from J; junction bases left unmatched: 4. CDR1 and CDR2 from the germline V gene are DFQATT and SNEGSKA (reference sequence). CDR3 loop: CSARVREGREQYF. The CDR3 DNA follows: TGCAGTGCTAGAGTGCGGGAGGGCCGCGAGCAGTACTTC.

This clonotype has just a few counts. The DNA of the CDR3 is TGTGCCAGCAGCTTCAGGGGCGGGAACGAGCAGTTCTTC. This translates into CASSFRGGNEQFF. V gene TRBV3-1 combines with J gene TRBJ2-1; D tentatively fits TRBD1 or TRBD2 (6 bases each). Germline lookup yields CDR1 LGHDT and CDR2 YNNKEL (reference sequence). The CDR3 is made up of 13 amino acids. V was cut by 5 bases and J by 10 bases, with 15 bases left in between.